The subject of this entry is one T cell receptor (beta chain). Its antigen is unidentified. This specimen belongs to a study of shared clonotypes between healthy human individuals. Study as a whole: Participating donors consisted of a couple of women and a few men aged 18 to 49.

CD45RO-negative, CCR7-selected cells formed the naive CD8 fraction, which excluded terminally differentiated effector memory CD45RA+ cells. All participating donors were Caucasian adults from Nashville, Tennessee. Overall study findings and caveats: Relative to clonotypes present in all four donors, those not shared had lower generation probabilities.

Study processing details: ImmunoSEQ output held junction-only sequences without quality scores, so filtering differed. Repertoires were generated with immunoSEQ multiplex PCR, while TCRdb's copy carries only in-frame clones and drops some. The DNA gave D and trimming, while V, J and clone size come from that table. Among approximately 2,200,000 clones listed, approximately 94% were seen once. Material: naive CD8+ T cells from PBMCs. The receptor comes from a young man in good health. Some clones in this sample may be carry-over from other donors' samples.

The CDR3 loop is CASSLFRGFGVLTF. The CDR3 DNA follows: TGTGCCAGCAGCTTATTCAGGGGATTCGGCGTCCTGACTTTC. The chain recombines TRBV11-2 with TRBJ2-6, with D maybe TRBD1 (6 bases). The V end lost 2 bases, the J end lost 12 bases, and 14 bases lay between the germline ends. Germline-derived CDR1 and CDR2 are SGHAT and FQNNGV. CDR3 size: 14 residues.